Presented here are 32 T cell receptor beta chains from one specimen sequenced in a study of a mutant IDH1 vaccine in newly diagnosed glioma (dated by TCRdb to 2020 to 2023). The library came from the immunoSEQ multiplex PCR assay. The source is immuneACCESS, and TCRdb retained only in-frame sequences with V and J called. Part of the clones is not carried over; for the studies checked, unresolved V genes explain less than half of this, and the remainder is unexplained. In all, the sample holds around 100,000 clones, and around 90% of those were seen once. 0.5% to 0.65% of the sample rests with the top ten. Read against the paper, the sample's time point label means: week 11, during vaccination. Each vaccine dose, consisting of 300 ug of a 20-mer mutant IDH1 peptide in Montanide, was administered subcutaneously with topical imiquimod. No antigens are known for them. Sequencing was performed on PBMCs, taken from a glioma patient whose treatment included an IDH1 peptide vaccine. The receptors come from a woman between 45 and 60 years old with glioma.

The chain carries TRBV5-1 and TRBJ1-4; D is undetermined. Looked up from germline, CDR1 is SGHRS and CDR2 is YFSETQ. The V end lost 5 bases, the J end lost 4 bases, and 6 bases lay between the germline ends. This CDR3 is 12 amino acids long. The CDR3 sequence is CASRYSNEKLFF. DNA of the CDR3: TGCGCCAGCAGATACAGTAATGAAAAACTGTTTTTT.

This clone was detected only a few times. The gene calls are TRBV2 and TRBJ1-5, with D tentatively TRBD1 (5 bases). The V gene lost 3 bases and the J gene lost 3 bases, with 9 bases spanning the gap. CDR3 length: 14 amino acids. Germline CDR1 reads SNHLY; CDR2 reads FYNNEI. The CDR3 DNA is TGTGCCAGCAGTGAGGGACGGAACAATCAGCCCCAGCATTTT. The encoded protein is CASSEGRNNQPQHF.

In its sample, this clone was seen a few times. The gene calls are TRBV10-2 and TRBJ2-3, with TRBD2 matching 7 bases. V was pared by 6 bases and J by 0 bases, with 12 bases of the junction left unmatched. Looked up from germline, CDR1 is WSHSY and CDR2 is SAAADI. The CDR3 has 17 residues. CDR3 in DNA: TGCGCCAGCAGGCGGGAGAGGGGAGCCTTTAGCACAGATACGCAGTATTTT. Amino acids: CASRRERGAFSTDTQYF.

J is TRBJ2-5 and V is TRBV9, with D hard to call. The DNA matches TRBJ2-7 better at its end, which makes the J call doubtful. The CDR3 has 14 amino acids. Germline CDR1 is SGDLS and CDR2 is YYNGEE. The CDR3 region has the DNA TGTGCCAGCAGCCCCCGGTCCCGCGGCTACGAGCAGTACTTC. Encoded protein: CASSPRSRGYEQYF.

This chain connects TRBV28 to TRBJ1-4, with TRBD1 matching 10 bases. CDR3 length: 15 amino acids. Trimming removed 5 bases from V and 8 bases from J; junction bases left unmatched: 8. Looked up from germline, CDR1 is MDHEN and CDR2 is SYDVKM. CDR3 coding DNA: TGTGCCAGCAGTCTCGACAGGGGGCGCGCGGAAAAACTGTTTTTT. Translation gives CASSLDRGRAEKLFF.

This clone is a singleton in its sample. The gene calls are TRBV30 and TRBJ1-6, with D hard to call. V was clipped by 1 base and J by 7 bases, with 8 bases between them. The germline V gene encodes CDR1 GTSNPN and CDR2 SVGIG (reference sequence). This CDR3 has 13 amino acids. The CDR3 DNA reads TGTGCCTGGAGTGCTTTGAACAATTCACCCCTCCACTTT. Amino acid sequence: CAWSALNNSPLHF.

CDR3 loop: CASSSTAFAPEANVLTF. The CDR3, as DNA: TGTGCCAGCAGCTCAACAGCATTCGCCCCGGAGGCCAACGTCCTGACTTTC. The V and J genes are TRBV7-6 and TRBJ2-6; D ambiguous. This CDR3 has 17 amino acids. Germline V gives CDR1 SGHVS, CDR2 FNYEAQ. The V end was cut by 4 bases, the J end by 6 bases, with 19 bases between.

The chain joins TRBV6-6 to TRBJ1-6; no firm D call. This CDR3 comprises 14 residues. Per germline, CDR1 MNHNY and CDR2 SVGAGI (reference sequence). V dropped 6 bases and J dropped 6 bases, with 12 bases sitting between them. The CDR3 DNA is TGTGCCAGCAGCCCCGGGCAGCCTAATTCACCCCTCCACTTT. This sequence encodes CASSPGQPNSPLHF.

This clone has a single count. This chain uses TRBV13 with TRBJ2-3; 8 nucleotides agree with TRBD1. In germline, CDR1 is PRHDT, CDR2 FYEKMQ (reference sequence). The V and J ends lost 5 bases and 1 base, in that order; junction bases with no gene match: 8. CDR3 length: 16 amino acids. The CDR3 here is CASSLNRGLGTDTQYF. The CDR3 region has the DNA TGTGCCAGCAGCCTCAACAGGGGGTTGGGCACAGATACGCAGTATTTT.

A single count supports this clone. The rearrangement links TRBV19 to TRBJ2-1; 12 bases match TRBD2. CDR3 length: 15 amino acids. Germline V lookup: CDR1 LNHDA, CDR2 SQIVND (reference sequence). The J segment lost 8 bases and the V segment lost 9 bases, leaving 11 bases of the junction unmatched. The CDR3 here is CASTASGRAVYEQFF. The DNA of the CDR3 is TGTGCCAGCACAGCTAGCGGGAGGGCCGTGTATGAGCAGTTCTTC. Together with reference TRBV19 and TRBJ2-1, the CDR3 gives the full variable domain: DGGITQSPKYLFRKEGQNVTLSCEQNLNHDAMYWYRQDPGQGLRLIYYSQIVNDFQKGDIAEGYSVSREKKESFPLTVTSAQKNPTAFYLCASTASGRAVYEQFFGPGTRLTVL.

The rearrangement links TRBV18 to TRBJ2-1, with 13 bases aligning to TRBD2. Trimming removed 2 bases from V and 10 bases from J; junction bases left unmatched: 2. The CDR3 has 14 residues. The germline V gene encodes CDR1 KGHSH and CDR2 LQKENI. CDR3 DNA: TGTGCCAGCTCACCAGCACTAGCGGGGGGGGAGCAGTTCTTC. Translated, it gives CASSPALAGGEQFF.

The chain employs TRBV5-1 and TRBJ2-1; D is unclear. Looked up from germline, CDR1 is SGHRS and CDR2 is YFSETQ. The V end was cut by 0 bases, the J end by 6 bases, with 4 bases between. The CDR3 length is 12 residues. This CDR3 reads CASSLGGNEQFF. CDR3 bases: TGCGCCAGCAGCTTGGGGGGCAATGAGCAGTTCTTC.

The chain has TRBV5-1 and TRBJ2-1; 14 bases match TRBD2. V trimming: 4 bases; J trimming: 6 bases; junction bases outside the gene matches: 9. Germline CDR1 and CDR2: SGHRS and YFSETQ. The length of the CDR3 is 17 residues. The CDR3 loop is CASSPGTSGRWGNEQFF. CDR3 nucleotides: TGCGCCAGCAGCCCAGGGACTAGCGGGAGATGGGGCAATGAGCAGTTCTTC. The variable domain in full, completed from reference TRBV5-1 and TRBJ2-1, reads KAGVTQTPRYLIKTRGQQVTLSCSPISGHRSVSWYQQTPGQGLQFLFEYFSETQRNKGNFPGRFSGRQFSNSRSEMNVSTLELGDSALYLCASSPGTSGRWGNEQFFGPGTRLTVL.

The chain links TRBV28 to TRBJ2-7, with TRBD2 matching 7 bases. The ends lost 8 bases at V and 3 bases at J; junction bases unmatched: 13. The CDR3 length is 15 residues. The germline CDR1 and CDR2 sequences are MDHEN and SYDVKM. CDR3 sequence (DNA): TGTGCCAGCGGGTCCGGGGTAGCGGGTGACTACGAGCAGTACTTC. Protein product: CASGSGVAGDYEQYF.

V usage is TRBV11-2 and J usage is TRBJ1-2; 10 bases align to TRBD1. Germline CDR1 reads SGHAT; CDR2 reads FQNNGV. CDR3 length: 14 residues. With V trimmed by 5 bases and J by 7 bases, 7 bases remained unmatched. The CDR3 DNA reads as TGTGCCAGCAGCCCAGACAGGGGGCTTACTGGCTACACCTTC. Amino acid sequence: CASSPDRGLTGYTF.

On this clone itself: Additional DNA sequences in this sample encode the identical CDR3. CDR3 in amino acids: CASSQEETQYF. CDR3 DNA: TGCGCCAGCAGCCAAGAAGAGACCCAGTACTTC. The chain uses TRBV4-1 and TRBJ2-5; D gene unclear. Germline V gives CDR1 MGHRA, CDR2 YSYEKL. This CDR3 is built from 11 residues. V was shortened by 0 bases and J by 4 bases, with 0 bases between the two germline ends.

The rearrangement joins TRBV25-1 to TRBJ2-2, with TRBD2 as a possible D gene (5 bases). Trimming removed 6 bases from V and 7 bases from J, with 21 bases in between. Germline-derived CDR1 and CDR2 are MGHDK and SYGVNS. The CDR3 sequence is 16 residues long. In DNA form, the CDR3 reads TGTGCCAGCAGCCGTCGCGGCATAGTCGGGGACGGGGAGCTGTTTTTT. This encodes CASSRRGIVGDGELFF.

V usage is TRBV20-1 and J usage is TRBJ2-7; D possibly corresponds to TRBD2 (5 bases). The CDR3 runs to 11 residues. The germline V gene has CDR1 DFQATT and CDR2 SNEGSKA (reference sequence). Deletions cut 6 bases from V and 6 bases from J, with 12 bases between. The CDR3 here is CSAPLAGEQYF. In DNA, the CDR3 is TGCAGTGCCCCCCTAGCAGGCGAGCAGTACTTC.

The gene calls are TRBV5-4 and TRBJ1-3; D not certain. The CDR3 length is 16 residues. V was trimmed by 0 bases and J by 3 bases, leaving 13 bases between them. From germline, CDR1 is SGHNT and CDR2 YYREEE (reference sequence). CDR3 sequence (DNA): TGTGCCAGCAGCTTGGGGGGTCGGAGGGATGGAAACACCATATATTTT. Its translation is CASSLGGRRDGNTIYF.

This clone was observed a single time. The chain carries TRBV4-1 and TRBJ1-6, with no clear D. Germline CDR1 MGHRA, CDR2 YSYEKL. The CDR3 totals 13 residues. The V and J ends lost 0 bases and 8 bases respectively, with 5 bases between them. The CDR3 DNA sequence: TGCGCCAGCAGCCAAGAACCTCATTCACCCCTCCACTTT. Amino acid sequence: CASSQEPHSPLHF.

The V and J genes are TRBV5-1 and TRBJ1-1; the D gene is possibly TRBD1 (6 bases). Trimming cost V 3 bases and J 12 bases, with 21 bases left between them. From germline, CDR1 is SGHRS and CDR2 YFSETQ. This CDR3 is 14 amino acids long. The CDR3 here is CASSSGDTRGWPFF. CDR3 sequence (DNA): TGCGCCAGCAGCTCGGGGGACACTCGGGGGTGGCCTTTCTTT.

The DNA for the CDR3 is TGCGCCAGCAGCTTCTCCTGGGGACAAGAGACCCAGTACTTC. This sequence encodes CASSFSWGQETQYF. The chain links TRBV5-1 to TRBJ2-5; D is uncertain. V was trimmed by 2 bases and J by 2 bases, leaving 10 bases between them. The CDR3 spans 14 residues. Per the germline V gene, CDR1 is SGHRS and CDR2 is YFSETQ.

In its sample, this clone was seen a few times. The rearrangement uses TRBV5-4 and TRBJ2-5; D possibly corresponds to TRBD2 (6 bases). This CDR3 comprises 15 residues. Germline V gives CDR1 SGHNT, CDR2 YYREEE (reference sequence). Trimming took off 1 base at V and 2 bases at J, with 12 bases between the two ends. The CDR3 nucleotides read TGTGCCAGCAGCTTGAAGATTAGCGGACAAGAGACCCAGTACTTC. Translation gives CASSLKISGQETQYF.

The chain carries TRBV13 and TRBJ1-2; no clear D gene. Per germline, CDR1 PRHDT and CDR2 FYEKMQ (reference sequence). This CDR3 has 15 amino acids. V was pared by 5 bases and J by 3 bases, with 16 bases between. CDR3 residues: CASSNQRVIDYGYTF. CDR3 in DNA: TGTGCCAGCAGCAACCAGAGGGTTATCGACTATGGCTACACCTTC.

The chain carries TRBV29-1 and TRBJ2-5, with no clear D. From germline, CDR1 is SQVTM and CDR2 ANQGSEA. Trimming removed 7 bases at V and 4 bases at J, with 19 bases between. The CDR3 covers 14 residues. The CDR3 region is CSADVEMGIETQYF. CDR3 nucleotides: TGCAGCGCCGATGTTGAAATGGGAATAGAGACCCAGTACTTC.

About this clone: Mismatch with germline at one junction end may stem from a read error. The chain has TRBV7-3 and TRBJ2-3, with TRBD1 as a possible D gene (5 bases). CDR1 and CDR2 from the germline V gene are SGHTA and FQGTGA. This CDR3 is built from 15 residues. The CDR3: CASSVTHRPTDTQYF. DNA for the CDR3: TGTGCCAGCAGCGTAACCCACAGGCCCACAGATACGCAGTATTTT.

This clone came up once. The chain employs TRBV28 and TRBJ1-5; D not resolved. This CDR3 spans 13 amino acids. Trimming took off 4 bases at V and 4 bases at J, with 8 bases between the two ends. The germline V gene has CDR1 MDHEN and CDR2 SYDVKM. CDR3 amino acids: CASSWTDNQPQHF. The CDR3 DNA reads TGTGCCAGCAGTTGGACGGATAATCAGCCCCAGCATTTT.

DNA for the CDR3: TGCGCCAGCAGTGAGTCCATAGGGCAGTACTTC. Amino acid sequence: CASSESIGQYF. The chain employs TRBV10-2 and TRBJ2-7; D ambiguous. CDR1 is WSHSY, CDR2 SAAADI, per germline. The CDR3 is made up of 11 amino acids. Trimming took off 0 bases at V and 9 bases at J, with 6 bases between the two ends.

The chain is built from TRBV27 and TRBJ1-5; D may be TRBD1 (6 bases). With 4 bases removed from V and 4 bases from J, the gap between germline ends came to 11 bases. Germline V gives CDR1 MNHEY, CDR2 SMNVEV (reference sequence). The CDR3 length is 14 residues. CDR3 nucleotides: TGTGCCAGCAGTTATTCGCAGGGGAATCAGCCCCAGCATTTT. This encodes CASSYSQGNQPQHF.

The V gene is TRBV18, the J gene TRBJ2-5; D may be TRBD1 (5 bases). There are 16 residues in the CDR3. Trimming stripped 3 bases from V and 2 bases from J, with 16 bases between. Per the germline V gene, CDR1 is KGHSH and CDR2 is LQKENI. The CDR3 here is CASSPLTGTLQETQYF. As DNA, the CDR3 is TGTGCCAGCTCACCTCTCACAGGCACGTTACAAGAGACCCAGTACTTC.

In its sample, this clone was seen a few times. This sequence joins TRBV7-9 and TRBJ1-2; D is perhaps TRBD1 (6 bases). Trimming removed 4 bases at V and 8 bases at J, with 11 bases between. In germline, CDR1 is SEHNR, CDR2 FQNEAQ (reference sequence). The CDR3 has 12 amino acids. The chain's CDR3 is CASSYQGQGYTF. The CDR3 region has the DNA TGTGCCAGCAGCTACCAGGGGCAGGGCTACACCTTC. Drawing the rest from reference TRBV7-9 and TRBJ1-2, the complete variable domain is DTGVSQNPRHKITKRGQNVTFRCDPISEHNRLYWYRQTLGQGPEFLTYFQNEAQLEKSRLLSDRFSAERPKGSFSTLEIQRTEQGDSAMYLCASSYQGQGYTFGSGTRLTVV.

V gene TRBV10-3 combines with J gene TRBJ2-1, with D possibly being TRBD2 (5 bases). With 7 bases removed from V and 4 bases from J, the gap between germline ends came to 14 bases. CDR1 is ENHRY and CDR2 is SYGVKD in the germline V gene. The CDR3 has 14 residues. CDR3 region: CAITFSEVYNEQFF. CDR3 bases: TGTGCCATCACCTTTAGCGAAGTATACAATGAGCAGTTCTTC.